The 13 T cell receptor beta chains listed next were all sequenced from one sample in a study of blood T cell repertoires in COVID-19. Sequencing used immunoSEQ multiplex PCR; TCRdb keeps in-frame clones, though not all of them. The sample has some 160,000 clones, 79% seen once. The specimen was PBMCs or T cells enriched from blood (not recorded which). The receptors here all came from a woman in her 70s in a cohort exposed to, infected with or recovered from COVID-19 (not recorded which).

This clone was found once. This CDR3 is CASTAGRGNSPLHF. CDR3 coding DNA: TGTGCCAGCACCGCAGGCAGGGGTAATTCACCCCTCCACTTT. The chain joins TRBV2 to TRBJ1-6, with D perhaps matching TRBD1 (6 bases). Looked up from germline, CDR1 is SNHLY and CDR2 is FYNNEI. V was pared by 7 bases and J by 6 bases, with 13 bases between. The CDR3 contains 14 residues.

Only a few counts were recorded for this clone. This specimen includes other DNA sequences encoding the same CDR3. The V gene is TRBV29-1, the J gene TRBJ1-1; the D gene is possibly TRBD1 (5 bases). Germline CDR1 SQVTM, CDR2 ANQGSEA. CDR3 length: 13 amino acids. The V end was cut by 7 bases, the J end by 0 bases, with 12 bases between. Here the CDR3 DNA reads TGCAGCGGCTCAGGGATCATGAACACTGAAGCTTTCTTT. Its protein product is CSGSGIMNTEAFF.

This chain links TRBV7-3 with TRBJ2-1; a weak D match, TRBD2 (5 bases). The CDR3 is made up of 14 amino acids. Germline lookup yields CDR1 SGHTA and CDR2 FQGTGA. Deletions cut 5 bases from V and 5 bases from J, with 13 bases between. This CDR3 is CASSPTPGDNEQFF. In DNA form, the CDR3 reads TGTGCCAGCAGCCCGACGCCCGGGGACAATGAGCAGTTCTTC.

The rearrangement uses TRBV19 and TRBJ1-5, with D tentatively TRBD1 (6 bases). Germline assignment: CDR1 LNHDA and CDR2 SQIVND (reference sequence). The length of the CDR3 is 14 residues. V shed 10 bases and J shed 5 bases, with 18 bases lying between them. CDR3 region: CAIPRGGGYQPQHF. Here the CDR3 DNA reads TGTGCCATCCCGAGGGGGGGAGGGTATCAGCCCCAGCATTTT.

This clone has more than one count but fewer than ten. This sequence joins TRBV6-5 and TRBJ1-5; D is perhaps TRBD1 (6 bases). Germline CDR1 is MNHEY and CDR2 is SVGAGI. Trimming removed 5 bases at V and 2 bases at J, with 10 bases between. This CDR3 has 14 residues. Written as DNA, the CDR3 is TGTGCCAGCAGTCTCCGGACAGGCAATCAGCCCCAGCATTTT. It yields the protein CASSLRTGNQPQHF.

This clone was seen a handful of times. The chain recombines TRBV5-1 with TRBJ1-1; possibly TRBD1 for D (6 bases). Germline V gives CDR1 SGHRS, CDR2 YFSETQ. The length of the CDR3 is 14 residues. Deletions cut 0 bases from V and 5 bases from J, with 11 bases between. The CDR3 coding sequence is TGCGCCAGCAGCTTGGCTGTGGGGGCGACTGAAGCTTTCTTT. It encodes CASSLAVGATEAFF.

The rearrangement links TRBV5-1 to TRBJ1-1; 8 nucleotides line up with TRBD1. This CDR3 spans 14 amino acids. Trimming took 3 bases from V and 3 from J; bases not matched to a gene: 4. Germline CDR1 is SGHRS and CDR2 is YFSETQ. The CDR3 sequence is CASSSQGADTEAFF. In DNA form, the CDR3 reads TGCGCCAGCAGCTCCCAGGGGGCAGACACTGAAGCTTTCTTT.

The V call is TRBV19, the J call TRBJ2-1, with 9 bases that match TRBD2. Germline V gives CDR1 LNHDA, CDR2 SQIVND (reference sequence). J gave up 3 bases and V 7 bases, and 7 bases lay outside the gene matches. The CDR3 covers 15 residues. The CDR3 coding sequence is TGTGCCAGTAATAAGGCGGGAGGGCTCTACAATGAGCAGTTCTTC. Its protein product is CASNKAGGLYNEQFF.

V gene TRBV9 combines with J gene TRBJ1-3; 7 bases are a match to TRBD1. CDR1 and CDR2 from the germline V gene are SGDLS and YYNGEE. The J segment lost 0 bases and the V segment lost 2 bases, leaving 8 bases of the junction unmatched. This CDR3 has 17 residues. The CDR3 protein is CASSVQGQSISGNTIYF. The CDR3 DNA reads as TGTGCCAGCAGCGTCCAGGGACAGTCCATCTCTGGAAACACCATATATTTT.

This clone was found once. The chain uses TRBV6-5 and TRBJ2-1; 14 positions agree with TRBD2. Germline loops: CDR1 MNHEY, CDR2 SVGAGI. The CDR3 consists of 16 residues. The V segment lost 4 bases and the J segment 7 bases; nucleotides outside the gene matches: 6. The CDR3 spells CASSWGLAGVSNEQFF. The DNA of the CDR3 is TGTGCCAGCAGTTGGGGACTAGCGGGAGTATCAAATGAGCAGTTCTTC.

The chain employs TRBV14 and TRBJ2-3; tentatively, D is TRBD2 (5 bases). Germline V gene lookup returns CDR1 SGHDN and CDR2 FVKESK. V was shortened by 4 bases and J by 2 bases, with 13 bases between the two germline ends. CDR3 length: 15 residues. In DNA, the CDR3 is TGTGCCAGCAGCCTGGAGGTTGGGTACACAGATACGCAGTATTTT. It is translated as CASSLEVGYTDTQYF. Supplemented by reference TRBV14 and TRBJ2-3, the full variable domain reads EAGVTQFPSHSVIEKGQTVTLRCDPISGHDNLYWYRRVMGKEIKFLLHFVKESKQDESGMPNNRFLAERTGGTYSTLKVQPAELEDSGVYFCASSLEVGYTDTQYFGPGTRLTVL.

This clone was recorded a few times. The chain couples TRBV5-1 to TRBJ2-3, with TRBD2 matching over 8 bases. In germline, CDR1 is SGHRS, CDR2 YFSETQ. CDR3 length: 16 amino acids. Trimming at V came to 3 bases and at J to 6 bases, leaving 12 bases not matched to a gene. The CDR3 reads CASSSGLASRWDTQYF. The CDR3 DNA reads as TGCGCCAGCAGCTCCGGACTAGCCTCGAGGTGGGATACGCAGTATTTT.

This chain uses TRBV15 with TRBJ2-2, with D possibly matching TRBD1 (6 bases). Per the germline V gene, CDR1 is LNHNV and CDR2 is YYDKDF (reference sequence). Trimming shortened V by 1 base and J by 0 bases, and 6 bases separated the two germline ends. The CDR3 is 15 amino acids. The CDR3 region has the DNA TGTGCCACCAGCAGAGGGACAGCGAACACCGGGGAGCTGTTTTTT. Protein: CATSRGTANTGELFF.